The 9 T cell receptor beta chains presented below share a single source sample, sequenced in a study of T cells in Graves' hyperthyroidism and ophthalmopathy. Amplification yielded TCR beta CDR3 regions, with RNA transcripts as the source. The HTBI primer set served for first-round RT-PCR of the TCR CDR3. TCRdb processed the multiplex PCR reads anew with MiXCR; each CDR3 protein has one entry. The sample includes about 560,000 distinct CDR3 sequences, 14% seen only once; the top ten take approximately 15%. Sequencing was carried out using blood. These receptors all come from a woman aged 40 to 50 with Graves' hyperthyroidism.

A few counts support this clonotype. The V gene is TRBV3-1, the J gene TRBJ1-5; D is possibly TRBD1 (6 bases). This CDR3 comprises 16 residues. The germline CDR1 and CDR2 sequences are LGHDT and YNNKEL (reference sequence). Trimming shortened V by 3 bases and J by 2 bases, and 14 bases separated the two germline ends. CDR3 loop: CASSQQTPGGNQPQHF. Written as DNA, the CDR3 is TGTGCCAGCAGCCAGCAAACTCCAGGGGGCAATCAGCCCCAGCATTTT. The full variable domain, rest sourced from reference TRBV3-1 and TRBJ1-5, is DTAVSQTPKYLVTQMGNDKSIKCEQNLGHDTMYWYKQDSKKFLKIMFSYNNKELIINETVPNRFSPKSPDKAHLNLHINSLELGDSAVYFCASSQQTPGGNQPQHFGDGTRLSIL.

The chain links TRBV7-8 to TRBJ2-1, with 10 bases matching TRBD2. The CDR3 consists of 15 residues. The ends lost 5 bases at V and 7 bases at J; junction bases unmatched: 8. Germline V gene lookup returns CDR1 SGHVS and CDR2 FQNEAQ. This chain's CDR3 is CASSQEAGGTNEQFF. The CDR3 DNA follows: TGTGCCAGCAGCCAAGAAGCGGGAGGGACAAATGAGCAGTTCTTC.

V is TRBV9 and J is TRBJ2-2; 8 bases are shared with TRBD1. The length of the CDR3 is 17 residues. Germline V lookup: CDR1 SGDLS, CDR2 YYNGEE. The trim removed 2 bases at V and 0 bases at J, leaving 6 bases unmatched. The CDR3 sequence is CASSVTGGIANTGELFF. CDR3 DNA: TGTGCCAGCAGCGTTACAGGGGGAATTGCGAACACCGGGGAGCTGTTTTTT.

About this clonotype: A read error may explain this, as a much larger clone is one base away. The CDR3: CVSSLMASNEQFF. Written as DNA, the CDR3 is TGTGTCAGCAGTTTAATGGCTAGCAATGAGCAGTTCTTC. The chain links TRBV12-3 or TRBV12-4 to TRBJ2-1; no clear D gene. The CDR3 is 13 residues long.

This clonotype was counted only a few times. The chain has TRBV30 and TRBJ1-1, with D tentatively TRBD1 (5 bases). In germline, CDR1 is GTSNPN, CDR2 SVGIG (reference sequence). Trimming removed 1 base at V and 5 bases at J, with 11 bases between. CDR3 length: 13 residues. The CDR3 DNA reads TGTGCCTGGAGTGGCGGGGGGGGTACTGAAGCTTTCTTT. It translates to CAWSGGGGTEAFF.

This chain links TRBV18 with TRBJ2-5; TRBD1 matches at 7 bases. Germline CDR1 reads KGHSH; CDR2 reads LQKENI. This CDR3 has 14 residues. With V trimmed by 4 bases and J by 3 bases, 5 bases remained unmatched. The CDR3 bases are TGTGCCAGCTCACTCCCAGACAGGGAAGAGACCCAGTACTTC. Protein sequence: CASSLPDREETQYF.

The rearrangement links TRBV7-8 to TRBJ2-3; 7 bases fit TRBD2. The germline CDR1 and CDR2 sequences are SGHVS and FQNEAQ. V lost 1 base to trimming and J lost 1 base; unmatched junction nucleotides: 5. The CDR3 is 16 amino acids. CDR3 region: CASSLGRGRGTDTQYF. The CDR3, as DNA: TGTGCCAGCAGCTTAGGACGCGGGAGAGGCACAGATACGCAGTATTTT. Looking up the rest from reference TRBV7-8 and TRBJ2-3 gives the full variable domain: GAGVSQSPRYKVAKRGQDVALRCDPISGHVSLFWYQQALGQGPEFLTYFQNEAQLDKSGLPSDRFFAERPEGSVSTLKIQRTQQEDSAVYLCASSLGRGRGTDTQYFGPGTRLTVL.

There are many counts of this clonotype. CDR3 protein: CASSQDGNSYEQYF. CDR3 sequence (DNA): TGTGCCAGCAGCCAAGATGGAAATTCCTACGAGCAGTACTTC. The rearrangement links TRBV3-1 to TRBJ2-7, with no clear D. The CDR3 spans 14 residues. Per germline, CDR1 LGHDT and CDR2 YNNKEL (reference sequence). Trimming removed 0 bases at V and 1 base at J, with 7 bases between.

This clonotype was seen many times. This sequence joins TRBV5-1 and TRBJ2-3, with D uncertain. Germline lookup yields CDR1 SGHRS and CDR2 YFSETQ. The V and J ends lost 1 base and 5 bases respectively, with 8 bases between them. The CDR3 runs to 13 residues. CDR3 bases: TGCGCCAGCAGCTTGCAGGTTGGAGATACGCAGTATTTT. Translated: CASSLQVGDTQYF.